What follows are 32 T cell receptor beta chains derived from one specimen sequenced in a study of blood T cell repertoires in COVID-19. Here immunoSEQ multiplex PCR was the method, and the copy in TCRdb shows in-frame clones only, minus some. The profile shows about 150,000 clones, approximately 84% of them singletons. The sequenced sample was peripheral blood. These receptor sequences come from a woman older than 75 with COVID-19, enrolled during active disease.

This chain uses TRBV7-2 with TRBJ1-3; D ambiguous. The CDR3 covers 16 residues. The V and J ends lost 2 bases and 0 bases respectively, with 11 bases between them. The germline V gene has CDR1 SGHTA and CDR2 FQGNSA. CDR3 amino acids: CASSLRFDNSGNTIYF. The CDR3 region has the DNA TGTGCCAGCAGCTTAAGGTTCGACAACTCTGGAAACACCATATATTTT.

The J gene is TRBJ1-1, the V gene TRBV5-8, with 8 bases that match TRBD1. J lost 4 bases, V lost 3 bases, and 17 bases had no gene match. Germline V lookup: CDR1 SGHTS, CDR2 YDEGEE. This CDR3 has 18 residues. The CDR3 DNA reads TGTGCCAGCAGCTCCCGGAGACGCCTGACAGGGGTTGGCACTGAAGCTTTCTTT. This gives the protein CASSSRRRLTGVGTEAFF.

The chain links TRBV7-2 to TRBJ2-7; 9 nucleotides agree with TRBD2. Per germline, CDR1 SGHTA and CDR2 FQGNSA. V shed 0 bases and J 6 bases; nucleotides not matched to a gene: 6. The CDR3 has 15 residues. CDR3 sequence reads: CASSLAGGGVFEQYF. The CDR3, as DNA: TGTGCCAGCAGCTTAGCCGGCGGGGGGGTCTTCGAGCAGTACTTC.

V usage is TRBV11-3 and J usage is TRBJ2-7; D is uncertain. Germline values: CDR1 SGHNT, CDR2 YENEEA. Trimming pared 1 base from V and 0 bases from J, leaving 7 bases between. The CDR3 contains 14 residues. CDR3 sequence reads: CASSLVRVSYEQYF. DNA for the CDR3: TGTGCCAGCAGCTTAGTTCGGGTCTCCTACGAGCAGTACTTC. The variable domain in full, with the rest retrieved from reference TRBV11-3 and TRBJ2-7, is EAGVVQSPRYKIIEKKQPVAFWCNPISGHNTLYWYLQNLGQGPELLIRYENEEAVDDSQLPKDRFSAERLKGVDSTLKIQPAELGDSAVYLCASSLVRVSYEQYFGPGTRLTVT.

The chain combines TRBV27 with TRBJ1-6, with TRBD1 matching over 8 bases. The J segment lost 8 bases and the V segment lost 3 bases, leaving 6 bases of the junction unmatched. The CDR3 sequence is 15 residues long. Germline V gives CDR1 MNHEY, CDR2 SMNVEV (reference sequence). CDR3: CASSFGRTGYSPLHF. In DNA, the CDR3 is TGTGCCAGCAGTTTCGGACGGACAGGGTATTCACCCCTCCACTTT.

The chain combines TRBV18 with TRBJ2-3, with unresolved D. The CDR3 extends over 14 amino acids. Between the trimmed V and J ends, which lost 2 bases and 4 bases, there was a span of 10 bases. Germline values: CDR1 KGHSH, CDR2 LQKENI. The CDR3 sequence is CASSPGLGPDTQYF. The CDR3 region has the DNA TGTGCCAGCTCACCAGGTTTGGGCCCAGATACGCAGTATTTT.

V is TRBV28 and J is TRBJ1-1, with D possibly matching TRBD1 (6 bases). The germline V gene encodes CDR1 MDHEN and CDR2 SYDVKM. The CDR3 is 14 residues long. V lost 4 bases and J 4 bases, leaving 13 bases between the germline ends. CDR3 in amino acids: CASSYTGFSTEAFF. CDR3 nucleotides: TGTGCCAGCAGTTACACAGGGTTCAGCACTGAAGCTTTCTTT.

The table lists this clone with a few counts. The chain employs TRBV19 and TRBJ1-2; D ambiguous. In germline, CDR1 is LNHDA, CDR2 SQIVND (reference sequence). Between the trimmed V and J ends, which lost 0 bases and 6 bases, there was a span of 11 bases. The CDR3 sequence is 14 residues long. The CDR3: CASSIECGKHGYTF. The CDR3 nucleotides read TGTGCCAGTAGTATAGAATGTGGTAAGCATGGCTACACCTTC.

This chain links TRBV28 with TRBJ2-2; 9 nucleotides match TRBD1. Losses at the gene ends were 6 bases for V and 1 base for J; bases not matched to a gene: 6. The length of the CDR3 is 16 residues. Germline V gene sequence: CDR1 MDHEN, CDR2 SYDVKM. The CDR3 sequence: CASSAGTGMNTGELFF. The CDR3 coding sequence is TGTGCCAGCAGCGCCGGGACAGGGATGAACACCGGGGAGCTGTTTTTT.

The V call is TRBV10-3, the J call TRBJ2-7, with 14 bases aligning to TRBD2. Losses at the gene ends were 10 bases for V and 2 bases for J; bases not matched to a gene: 7. The V gene's germline CDR1 is ENHRY and CDR2 SYGVKD. The CDR3 is 15 residues long. CDR3 coding DNA: TGTGCCACCCTCCGACTAGCGGGAGGGCCCTACGAGCAGTACTTC. Encoded protein: CATLRLAGGPYEQYF.

The chain couples TRBV4-1 to TRBJ1-1; D gene unclear. Trimming removed 1 base at V and 6 bases at J, with 15 bases between. The V gene's germline CDR1 is MGHRA and CDR2 YSYEKL. This CDR3 is built from 15 residues. The CDR3 DNA is TGCGCCAGCAGCCAAGGGCAGCGTGCGGGCCCTGAAGCTTTCTTT. Translated, it gives CASSQGQRAGPEAFF.

The chain uses TRBV14 and TRBJ2-3; TRBD1 might be the D (5 bases). This CDR3 is built from 16 residues. Germline CDR1 is SGHDN and CDR2 is FVKESK. Trimming pared 0 bases from V and 0 bases from J, leaving 10 bases between. CDR3 protein: CASSQERGSSTDTQYF. CDR3 nucleotide sequence: TGTGCCAGCAGCCAAGAAAGGGGCTCTAGCACAGATACGCAGTATTTT.

Remarks on this clone: The sample contains more than one DNA sequence encoding this CDR3. CDR3 amino acids: CASSSTGYNEQFF. The CDR3 bases are TGCGCCAGCAGCTCTACAGGCTACAATGAGCAGTTCTTC. The V and J genes are TRBV5-1 and TRBJ2-1, with D tentatively TRBD1 (5 bases). With 3 bases removed from V and 3 bases from J, the gap between germline ends came to 7 bases. CDR3 length: 13 amino acids. Germline CDR1 reads SGHRS; CDR2 reads YFSETQ.

The J gene is TRBJ2-5, the V gene TRBV7-7, with D maybe TRBD2 (6 bases). This CDR3 spans 14 amino acids. The V end lost 5 bases, the J end lost 5 bases, and 15 bases lay between the germline ends. Looked up from germline, CDR1 is SSHAT and CDR2 is FNYEAQ (reference sequence). The CDR3 protein is CASSPGLPGETQYF. CDR3 in DNA: TGTGCCAGCAGCCCCGGACTACCAGGGGAGACCCAGTACTTC.

V and J are TRBV7-3 and TRBJ1-1; D might be TRBD1 (5 bases). The ends were cut back, 2 bases at V and 0 bases at J, with 22 bases in the middle. The germline CDR1 and CDR2 sequences are SGHTA and FQGTGA. The CDR3 totals 19 residues. CDR3 protein: CASSLQVGVQETMNTEAFF. The CDR3 DNA follows: TGTGCCAGCAGCTTACAGGTTGGAGTACAGGAGACCATGAACACTGAAGCTTTCTTT.

The chain uses TRBV9 and TRBJ2-1, with 13 positions matching TRBD2. The V gene's germline CDR1 is SGDLS and CDR2 YYNGEE. The trim removed 4 bases at V and 4 bases at J, leaving 11 bases unmatched. The CDR3 spans 18 residues. The CDR3 nucleotides read TGTGCCAGCAGCCCTCAGACTAGCGGGAGGTCCTGGTACAATGAGCAGTTCTTC. Amino acid sequence: CASSPQTSGRSWYNEQFF.

The chain joins TRBV5-5 to TRBJ2-7; TRBD2 aligns across 7 bases. Germline trimming cut 4 bases from V and 2 bases from J; bases unmatched to any gene: 6. The V gene's germline CDR1 is SGHKS and CDR2 YYEKEE (reference sequence). The length of the CDR3 is 14 residues. For the CDR3, the DNA is TGTGCCAGCAGCCCCACTAGCGCACCCTACGAGCAGTACTTC. Protein product: CASSPTSAPYEQYF.

The chain recombines TRBV28 with TRBJ1-1; D is unclear. With 5 bases removed from V and 3 bases from J, the gap between germline ends came to 16 bases. The CDR3 is made up of 15 amino acids. The germline V gene encodes CDR1 MDHEN and CDR2 SYDVKM. The chain's CDR3 is CASSPASEVYTEAFF. The CDR3 nucleotides are TGTGCCAGCAGTCCCGCGTCAGAGGTTTACACTGAAGCTTTCTTT.

The rearrangement joins TRBV9 to TRBJ2-7; D not resolved. Trimming cost V 4 bases and J 3 bases, with 14 bases left between them. CDR1 and CDR2 (germline): SGDLS, YYNGEE. The CDR3 is made up of 14 amino acids. The CDR3 coding sequence is TGTGCCAGCAGCCCCCGTCGACTGGACTACGAGCAGTACTTC. Its translation is CASSPRRLDYEQYF.

The chain recombines TRBV6-5 with TRBJ1-1; 8 bases agree with TRBD1. The CDR3 has 14 amino acids. The trim removed 8 bases at V and 5 bases at J, leaving 10 bases unmatched. The V gene's germline CDR1 is MNHEY and CDR2 SVGAGI. The CDR3 nucleotides read TGTGCCAGCTCAAGCACAGGGGGGGGAACTGAAGCTTTCTTT. Protein sequence: CASSSTGGGTEAFF.

In this sample, this clone turned up a few times. This specimen includes other DNA sequences encoding the same CDR3. CDR3 loop: CASSPTGGGTEAFF. The CDR3, as DNA: TGTGCCAGCTCACCTACAGGGGGAGGCACTGAAGCTTTCTTT. The rearrangement links TRBV18 to TRBJ1-1; 8 nucleotides agree with TRBD1. CDR1 is KGHSH and CDR2 is LQKENI in the germline V gene. The trim removed 3 bases at V and 4 bases at J, leaving 4 bases unmatched. The CDR3 has 14 amino acids.

The chain is built from TRBV2 and TRBJ1-5, with a weak D call TRBD1 (6 bases). This CDR3 has 16 amino acids. CDR1 is SNHLY, CDR2 FYNNEI, per germline. Trimming removed 6 bases at V and 5 bases at J, with 20 bases between. This CDR3 is CASSFTGHQADQPQHF. The CDR3 region has the DNA TGTGCCAGCAGCTTCACGGGACACCAGGCGGATCAGCCCCAGCATTTT.

The V gene is TRBV18, the J gene TRBJ1-5; the D is unclear. The CDR3 is made up of 15 amino acids. CDR1 and CDR2 from the germline V gene are KGHSH and LQKENI. Trimming took 0 bases from V and 0 from J, leaving 6 bases between them. CDR3 in amino acids: CASSPPAGSNQPQHF. The CDR3 bases are TGTGCCAGCTCACCACCCGCAGGTAGCAATCAGCCCCAGCATTTT.

This clone was counted a few times. The CDR3 coding sequence is TGTGCCAGCAGCTTACTAAACACCGGGGAGCTGTTTTTT. Protein sequence: CASSLLNTGELFF. The chain joins TRBV11-2 to TRBJ2-2; D remains unclear. V lost 2 bases to trimming and J lost 2 bases, with 3 bases between them. The CDR3 sequence is 13 residues long. Germline CDR1 SGHAT, CDR2 FQNNGV.

In this sample, this clone turned up a few times. This chain links TRBV29-1 with TRBJ1-1, with 9 bases identical to TRBD1. The CDR3 contains 13 residues. V lost 3 bases and J lost 4; bases outside the gene matches: 3. Germline V gene sequence: CDR1 SQVTM, CDR2 ANQGSEA. The CDR3 reads CSVEGQGGTEAFF. In DNA, the CDR3 is TGCAGCGTTGAGGGACAGGGAGGCACTGAAGCTTTCTTT.

This rearrangement joins TRBV19 to TRBJ2-7; a weak D match, TRBD1 (6 bases). V was clipped by 4 bases and J by 0 bases, with 7 bases between them. Germline-derived CDR1 and CDR2 are LNHDA and SQIVND (reference sequence). This CDR3 spans 13 amino acids. In nucleotides, the CDR3 is TGTGCCAGTAGTAAACAGGGCTCCTACGAGCAGTACTTC. It is translated as CASSKQGSYEQYF.

This chain joins TRBV7-6 and TRBJ1-2, with 8 bases that match TRBD1. The V gene's germline CDR1 is SGHVS and CDR2 FNYEAQ. Trimming cost V 2 bases and J 4 bases; bases outside gene matches: 3. This CDR3 is built from 14 residues. Written as DNA, the CDR3 is TGTGCCAGCAGCTTAAAGACAGGGGCCTATGGCTACACCTTC. Protein: CASSLKTGAYGYTF.

This sequence joins TRBV18 and TRBJ1-1, with D hard to call. Germline-derived CDR1 and CDR2 are KGHSH and LQKENI. The CDR3 totals 13 residues. V was pared by 3 bases and J by 7 bases, with 12 bases between. CDR3 DNA sequence: TGTGCCAGCTCACCCCTGGACGGGATTGAAGCTTTCTTT. It yields the protein CASSPLDGIEAFF. The full variable domain, in which reference TRBV18 and TRBJ1-1 provide the parts outside the CDR3, is NAGVMQNPRHLVRRRGQEARLRCSPMKGHSHVYWYRQLPEEGLKFMVYLQKENIIDESGMPKERFSAEFPKEGPSILRIQQVVRGDSAAYFCASSPLDGIEAFFGQGTRLTVV.

This chain uses TRBV18 with TRBJ1-4; no firm D call. Between the trimmed V and J ends, which lost 1 base and 10 bases, there was a span of 16 bases. Germline V gene lookup returns CDR1 KGHSH and CDR2 LQKENI. This CDR3 is built from 15 residues. The CDR3, as DNA: TGTGCCAGCTCACCACTCGAGGGTGGGCTCGGAAAACTGTTTTTT. Translated, it gives CASSPLEGGLGKLFF.

This chain uses TRBV29-1 with TRBJ2-1, with a weak D call TRBD2 (7 bases). Germline CDR1 reads SQVTM; CDR2 reads ANQGSEA. The CDR3 has 15 residues. Trimming cost V 8 bases and J 0 bases, with 17 bases left between them. CDR3 amino acids: CSLKGEGPSYNEQFF. CDR3 DNA sequence: TGCAGCCTTAAGGGGGAGGGCCCCTCCTACAATGAGCAGTTCTTC.

This CDR3 reads CATSEGRGNSPLHF. In DNA, the CDR3 is TGTGCCACCAGTGAGGGCAGGGGGAATTCACCCCTCCACTTT. This chain links TRBV24-1 with TRBJ1-6; 7 bases agree with TRBD1. The V gene's germline CDR1 is KGHDR and CDR2 SFDVKD. After removal of 4 bases from V and 7 bases from J, the junction contained 3 bases not matched to a gene. The length of the CDR3 is 14 residues.

The rearrangement joins TRBV18 to TRBJ2-1, with 9 bases that match TRBD2. The CDR3 totals 17 residues. Germline values: CDR1 KGHSH, CDR2 LQKENI. The trim removed 2 bases at V and 1 base at J, leaving 6 bases unmatched. The CDR3 region has the DNA TGTGCCAGCTCACCATTAATAGCGGGGGCTTCCTACAATGAGCAGTTCTTC. As protein: CASSPLIAGASYNEQFF.